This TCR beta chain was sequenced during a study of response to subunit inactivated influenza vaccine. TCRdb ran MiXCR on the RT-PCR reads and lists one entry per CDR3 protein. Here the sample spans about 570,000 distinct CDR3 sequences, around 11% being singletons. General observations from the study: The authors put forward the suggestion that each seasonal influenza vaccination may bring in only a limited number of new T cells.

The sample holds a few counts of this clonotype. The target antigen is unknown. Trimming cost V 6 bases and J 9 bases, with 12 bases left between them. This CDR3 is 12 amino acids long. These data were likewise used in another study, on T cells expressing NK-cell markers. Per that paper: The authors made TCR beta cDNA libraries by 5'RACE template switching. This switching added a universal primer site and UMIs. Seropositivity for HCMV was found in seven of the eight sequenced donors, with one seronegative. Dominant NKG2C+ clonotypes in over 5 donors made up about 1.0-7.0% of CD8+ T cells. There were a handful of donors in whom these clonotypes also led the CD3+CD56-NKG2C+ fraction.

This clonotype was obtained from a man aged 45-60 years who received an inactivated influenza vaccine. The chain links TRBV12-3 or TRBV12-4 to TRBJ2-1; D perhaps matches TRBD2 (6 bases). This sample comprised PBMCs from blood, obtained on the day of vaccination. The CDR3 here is CASRAGLTEQFF. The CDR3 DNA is TGTGCCAGCAGGGCCGGACTAACTGAGCAGTTCTTC.